Listed below are T cell receptor beta chains from one sample, sequenced in a study of T cell responses to AZD1222 COVID-19 vaccine. Measured with immunoSEQ multiplex PCR; TCRdb has only the in-frame clones, and not every one. The sample consists of approximately 110,000 clones, less than 90% of them appearing once. The sample in question was peripheral blood, obtained on day 0 of AZD1222 vaccination. The receptor set was obtained from an adult in good health. The CDR3 runs from the conserved cysteine through the conserved F or W. Fields, in order: D gene, clone size, CDR3 length, V gene, J gene, CDR3 DNA, CDR3 protein. The D gene is left open where the match is weak. The listing skips clone size in some rows; elsewhere it reads once, few, many or a size class.

.	.	13	TRBV5-4	TRBJ1-1	TGTGCCAGCAGCCGGGCTCCTAGTATAGAAGCTTTCTTT	CASSRAPSIEAFF
.	.	16	TRBV21-1	TRBJ2-1	TGTGCCAGCAGCAAAGATATGAGGGACAGGGGGCCTGAGCAGTTCTTC	CASSKDMRDRGPEQFF
TRBD2	.	15	TRBV7-9	TRBJ2-5	TGTGCCAGCAGCCTGACTAGCGGGGGCCAAGAGACCCAGTACTTC	CASSLTSGGQETQYF
TRBD2	.	15	TRBV7-2	TRBJ2-7	TGTGCCAGCAGCTTACTAGCGGGAGGGTTATACGAGCAGTACTTC	CASSLLAGGLYEQYF
.	.	15	TRBV28	TRBJ1-3	TGTGCCAGCAGTCCTGTCCCGGGACACGGAAACACCATATATTTT	CASSPVPGHGNTIYF
.	.	15	TRBV5-5	TRBJ2-1	TGTGCCAGCAGCTTATGGCTTGGTAGATCCAATGAGCAGTTCTTC	CASSLWLGRSNEQFF
.	.	14	TRBV10-3	TRBJ2-5	TGTGCCATCAGTCCAGGGTACCGGAAAGAGACCCAGTACTTC	CAISPGYRKETQYF
.	once	15	TRBV5-1	TRBJ1-4	TGCGCCAGCAGAACCCAAACAGGGTTGGAGGAAAAACTGTTTTTT	CASRTQTGLEEKLFF
.	.	14	TRBV28	TRBJ1-1	TGTGCCAGCATCAGGGACCCCGTGAACACTGAAGCTTTCTTT	CASIRDPVNTEAFF
.	.	13	TRBV5-4	TRBJ2-3	TGTGCCAGCAGCTTGGTACTTTCGGATACGCAGTATTTT	CASSLVLSDTQYF
.	.	15	TRBV5-1	TRBJ2-7	TGCGCCAGCAAGGTTTCAGGGACAACCCTCTACGAGCAGTACTTC	CASKVSGTTLYEQYF
TRBD1	.	12	TRBV7-9	TRBJ2-7	TGTGCCAGCAGTCAGGGGGCGGGGGAGCAGTACTTC	CASSQGAGEQYF
.	.	15	TRBV6-1	TRBJ1-2	TGTGCCAGCAGTGAAGCGCGGGCCCATAACTATGGCTACACCTTC	CASSEARAHNYGYTF
.	once	15	TRBV18	TRBJ1-4	TGTGCCAGCTCACCACAAGAGGTCAGAGGGGAAAAACTGTTTTTT	CASSPQEVRGEKLFF
TRBD1	.	15	TRBV5-1	TRBJ1-6	TGCGCCAGCAGCGCAAAGACAGGGGGCGTCTCACCCCTCCACTTT	CASSAKTGGVSPLHF
TRBD1	.	17	TRBV3-1/TRBV3-2	TRBJ1-3	TGTGCCAGCAGCCATTACCGACAGGGGAATCGAGGAAACACCATATATTTT	CASSHYRQGNRGNTIYF
.	.	16	TRBV7-8	TRBJ1-6	TGTGCCAGCAGCTCAAGGGAGGCGATTGGGTTATCACCCCTCCACTTT	CASSSREAIGLSPLHF
.	.	17	TRBV4-1	TRBJ2-2	TGCGCCAGCAGCCCAATACAAGAAACCGTGAACACCGGGGAGCTGTTTTTT	CASSPIQETVNTGELFF
.	.	15	TRBV27	TRBJ2-6	TGTGCCAGCAGTCCCGGGGGCTCTGGGGCCAACGTCCTGACTTTC	CASSPGGSGANVLTF
.	.	15	TRBV7-9	TRBJ1-3	TGTGCCAGCAGCTACAGGGAGGGCTCTGGAAACACCATATATTTT	CASSYREGSGNTIYF
.	.	13	TRBV7-8	TRBJ2-5	TGTGCCAGCAGCTTGGATTCCCAAGAGACCCAGTACTTC	CASSLDSQETQYF
.	.	14	TRBV28	TRBJ1-2	TGTGCCAGCAGGGGTGGCAGGAGTAACTATGGCTACACCTTC	CASRGGRSNYGYTF
.	.	16	TRBV28	TRBJ1-6	TGTGCCAGTCTCCCCGGGACACCTTTAAGGAATTCACCCCTCCACTTT	CASLPGTPLRNSPLHF
.	once	15	TRBV6-5	TRBJ1-6	TGTGCCAGCAGTTACTCGGGACCAAAAAATTCACCCCTCCACTTT	CASSYSGPKNSPLHF
TRBD1	.	14	TRBV7-2	TRBJ1-2	TGTGCCAGCAGCTTAAGCGGGACAGGGTTTGGCTACACCTTC	CASSLSGTGFGYTF
.	.	15	TRBV11-3	TRBJ2-7	TGTGCCAGCAGCTTAGGGTCTTCTTTTGCCTACGAGCAGTACTTC	CASSLGSSFAYEQYF